The T cell receptor beta chain under discussion was sequenced for a study of response to subunit inactivated influenza vaccine. Study-wide results and caveats: Authors suggested each seasonal influenza vaccination recruits few new T cells.

In TCRdb, the RT-PCR reads were re-called with MiXCR into one record per CDR3 protein. The sample lists more than 150,000 distinct CDR3 sequences; about a tenth were seen once. Trimming shortened V by 3 bases and J by 4 bases, and 15 bases separated the two germline ends. From germline, CDR1 is SEHNR and CDR2 FQNEAQ (reference sequence). The CDR3 length is 15 residues. This clonotype was seen ten or more times. Antigen specificity is unknown. Material: non-naive T cells sorted from PBMCs, obtained on the day of vaccination. The TCR was taken from a man in his fifties who received an inactivated influenza vaccine. V and J are TRBV7-9 and TRBJ1-2; D is unclear. CDR3 bases: TGTGCCAGCAGCTTGATGACGGGGAGTCCCTATGGCTACACCTTC. This encodes CASSLMTGSPYGYTF.